The next 3 T cell receptor beta chains were all read from a single sample in a study of glioma-infiltrating T cells after dendritic cell vaccination. The protocol was immunoSEQ multiplex PCR, while the TCRdb copy is restricted to in-frame clones and leaves out a portion. This table has about 92,000 clones, 70% to 90% appearing once. The material sequenced was blood, taken before dendritic cell vaccination. These receptors all stem from a human donor with glioblastoma.

V is TRBV29-1 and J is TRBJ1-1; a possible D gene is TRBD1 (5 bases). Trimming left V 3 bases short and J 0 bases short, with 11 bases between. This CDR3 contains 14 residues. Germline V gives CDR1 SQVTM, CDR2 ANQGSEA. The DNA of the CDR3 is TGCAGCGTTGATCGGCGACAGTTGAACACTGAAGCTTTCTTT. Its protein is CSVDRRQLNTEAFF.

This clone turned up a few times. This chain joins TRBV11-3 and TRBJ2-1; the match to TRBD2 covers 7 bases. Germline CDR1 SGHNT, CDR2 YENEEA. Germline trimming cut 1 base from V and 1 base from J; bases unmatched to any gene: 4. The CDR3 is 16 amino acids. The CDR3 coding sequence is TGTGCCAGCAGCTTAGGTTACGGGGGGTCCTACAATGAGCAGTTCTTC. It translates to CASSLGYGGSYNEQFF.

The chain has TRBV27 and TRBJ2-7; weak D call: TRBD1 (5 bases). V was trimmed by 3 bases and J by 3 bases, leaving 12 bases between them. CDR1 MNHEY and CDR2 SMNVEV come from the germline V gene (reference sequence). CDR3 size: 14 residues. This CDR3 is CASSLLGLGYEQYF. DNA of the CDR3: TGTGCCAGCAGTTTGCTGGGGCTGGGCTACGAGCAGTACTTC.